This TCR beta chain was observed in a study of vaccination and CD4 T cells after COVID-19. Treatment noted: approximately 9-day PBMC culture with coronavirus spike peptide pools or control peptides (ViraFEST assay). According to the study, CD4+ T cells from the unexposed donor were gathered ahead of the COVID-19 pandemic (2011-2018). ViraFEST stimulated the growth of antigen-specific T cells using peptide pools and subsequently profiled their TCRs by sequencing. Of note for this clonotype: Its antigen is currently unknown.

The Oncomine TCR Beta short-read assay was applied to DNA of cultured CD4+ T cells. Researchers extracted genomic DNA from CD4+ T cells that had been cultured. TCRdb re-derived calls from the PCR reads in MiXCR, one entry per CDR3 protein. The table has 9,500 to 10,000 distinct CDR3 sequences, 30% to 40% seen once; the top ten hold less than 40%. Trimming took 2 bases from V and 8 from J, leaving 12 bases between them. Per the germline V gene, CDR1 is LNHDA and CDR2 is SQIVND (reference sequence). The CDR3 runs to 13 residues. This TCR came from a human donor in good health. Sample: CD4+ T cells from blood, cultured in vitro. V and J are TRBV19 and TRBJ1-2; D not certain. CDR3 sequence (DNA): TGTGCCAGTAGTATACTGGGTAGTAACGGCTACACCTTC. Its translation: CASSILGSNGYTF.